Detailed here is one T cell receptor (beta chain). Its antigen is not identified. Sequencing was performed with immunoSEQ multiplex PCR; in TCRdb, only in-frame clones are kept and a portion is missing. The data show just under 70,000 clones, 84% seen once. These data come from a study of a mutant IDH1 vaccine in newly diagnosed glioma. Study as a whole: Following radiotherapy alone, or alongside temozolomide cycles, vaccination was started after an interval of 4-6 weeks. Former treatment meant radiotherapy, temozolomide, or both; the majority had gotten both. Findings of the study overall: Altogether, about 93% of patients exhibited vaccine-induced immune responses.

The sample's time point: week 35, safety follow-up. Vaccination comprised doses that each held 300 ug of mutant IDH1 20-mer peptide, plus topical imiquimod. Eight vaccinations reached patients in weeks 1, 3, 5, 7, 11, 15, 19 and 23. Between the trimmed V and J ends, which lost 2 bases and 2 bases, there was a span of 13 bases. This CDR3 contains 15 residues. Germline lookup yields CDR1 LGHNA and CDR2 YSLEER. This rearrangement joins TRBV4-3 to TRBJ2-7, with a possible D match to TRBD2 (7 bases). Sequencing was performed on PBMCs, taken from a glioma patient whose treatment included an IDH1 peptide vaccine. This TCR was sampled from a man between 18 and 35 years old with glioma. CDR3 in DNA: TGCGCCAGCAGCCAAAGGGGGGGGGTGACCTACGAGCAGTACTTC. This sequence encodes CASSQRGGVTYEQYF.